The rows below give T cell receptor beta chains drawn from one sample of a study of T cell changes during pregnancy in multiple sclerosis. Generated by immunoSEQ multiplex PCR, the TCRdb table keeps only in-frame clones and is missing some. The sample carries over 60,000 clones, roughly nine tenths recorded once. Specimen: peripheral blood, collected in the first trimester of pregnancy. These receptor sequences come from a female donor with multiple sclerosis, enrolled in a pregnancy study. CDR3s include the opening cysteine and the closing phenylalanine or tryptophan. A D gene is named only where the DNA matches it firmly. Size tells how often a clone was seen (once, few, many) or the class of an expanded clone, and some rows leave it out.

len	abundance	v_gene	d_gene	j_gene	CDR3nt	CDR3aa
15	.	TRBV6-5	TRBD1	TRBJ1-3	TGTGCCAGCAGTTCAGGGGGCGCGGGGGGAAACACCATATATTTT	CASSSGGAGGNTIYF
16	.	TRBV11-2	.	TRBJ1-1	TGTGCCAGCAGCTTAGTACGAGGAGGAATGAACACTGAAGCTTTCTTT	CASSLVRGGMNTEAFF
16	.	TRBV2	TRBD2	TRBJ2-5	TGTGCCAGCAGTGGGGGGACTAGCGGGAGAAGGGAGACCCAGTACTTC	CASSGGTSGRRETQYF
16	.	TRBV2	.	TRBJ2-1	TGTGCCAGCAGGAGGGGGGGAAACTCCGGGGACAATGAGCAGTTCTTC	CASRRGGNSGDNEQFF
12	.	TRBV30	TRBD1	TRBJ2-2	TGTGCCTCCACAGGGGACACCGGGGAGCTGTTTTTT	CASTGDTGELFF
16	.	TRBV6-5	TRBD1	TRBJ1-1	TGTGCCAGCAGTTACTCGTCGGGACAGGGGGCGTTCGGGGCTTTCTTT	CASSYSSGQGAFGAFF
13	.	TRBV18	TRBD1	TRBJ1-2	TGTGCCAGCTCAGAGGGACAGTCCTATGGCTACACCTTC	CASSEGQSYGYTF
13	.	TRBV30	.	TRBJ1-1	TGTGCCTGGAGTGTACAGGGCCACACTGAAGCTTTCTTT	CAWSVQGHTEAFF
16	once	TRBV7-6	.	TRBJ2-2	TGTGCCAGCAGCCACCGAGGGTTGGAGGGCACCGGGGAGCTGTTTTTT	CASSHRGLEGTGELFF
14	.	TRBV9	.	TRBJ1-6	TGTGCCAGCAGCCCCCGTCATACAGGGATTCCCCTCCACTTT	CASSPRHTGIPLHF
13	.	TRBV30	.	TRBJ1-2	TGTGCCTGGAGTTGGGGGCGGGCAGATGGCTACACCTTC	CAWSWGRADGYTF
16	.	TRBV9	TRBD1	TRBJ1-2	TGTGCCAGCAGCCCCTGGGGACAGGGACGACTCTATGGCTACACCTTC	CASSPWGQGRLYGYTF
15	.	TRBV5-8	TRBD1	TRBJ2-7	TGTGCCAGCAGCTCTCGACAGGGACCGTCGTACGAGCAGTACTTC	CASSSRQGPSYEQYF
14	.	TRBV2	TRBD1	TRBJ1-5	TGTGCCAGCAGGCTGGGCAGGGGGCAGGTGCCCCAGCATTTT	CASRLGRGQVPQHF
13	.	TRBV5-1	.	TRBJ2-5	TGCGCCAGCAGCTTCGTACAGCAAGAGACCCAGTACTTC	CASSFVQQETQYF
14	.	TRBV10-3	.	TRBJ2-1	TGTGCCATCAGTGAAGTCAGAGGAGACAATGAGCAGTTCTTC	CAISEVRGDNEQFF
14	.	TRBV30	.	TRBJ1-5	TGTGCCTGGAGTGGAGGAGTTCGGAATCAGCCCCAGCATTTT	CAWSGGVRNQPQHF
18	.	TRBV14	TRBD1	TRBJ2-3	TGTGCCAGCAGCCAAGATCGAACAGGGGGACCCCTCACAGATACGCAGTATTTT	CASSQDRTGGPLTDTQYF
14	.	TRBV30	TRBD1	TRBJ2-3	TGTGCCTGGAGTATTGGACAGGGGCCAGATACGCAGTATTTT	CAWSIGQGPDTQYF
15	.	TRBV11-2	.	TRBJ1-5	TGTGCCAGCAGTTTGGGCAGGCGGGGCAATCAGCCCCAGCATTTT	CASSLGRRGNQPQHF
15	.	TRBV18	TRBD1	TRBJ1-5	TGTGCCAGCTCAGACCGTCAGGGGGGTCAACAGCCCCAGCATTTT	CASSDRQGGQQPQHF
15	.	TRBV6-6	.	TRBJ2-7	TGTGCCAGCAGTTATGTCCAAGGACAGATCTACGAGCAGTACTTC	CASSYVQGQIYEQYF
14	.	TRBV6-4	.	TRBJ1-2	TGTGCCAGCAGTGAGGCAGGGCTCGTCTATGGCTACACCTTC	CASSEAGLVYGYTF
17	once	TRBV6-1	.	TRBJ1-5	TGTGCCAGCAGTGAAGCGCAGGTTGCGCCTAACAATCAGCCCCAGCATTTT	CASSEAQVAPNNQPQHF
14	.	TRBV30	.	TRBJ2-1	TGTGCCTGGAGTGACAGGCCGACCTACGGTGAGCAGTTCTTC	CAWSDRPTYGEQFF
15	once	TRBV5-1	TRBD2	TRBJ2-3	TGCGCCAGCAGCTTGAGCGGGGGACGCACAGATACGCAGTATTTT	CASSLSGGRTDTQYF
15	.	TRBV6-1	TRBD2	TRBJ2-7	TGTGCCAGCAGTACCCTACGAGGGAGGGATTACGAGCAGTACTTC	CASSTLRGRDYEQYF
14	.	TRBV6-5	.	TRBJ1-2	TGTGCCAGCAGTTACGCGGGAGTAGCCTATGGCTACACCTTC	CASSYAGVAYGYTF
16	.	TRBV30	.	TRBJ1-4	TGTGCCTGGAGTGTAACGAGAATCCCAACTAATGAAAAACTGTTTTTT	CAWSVTRIPTNEKLFF
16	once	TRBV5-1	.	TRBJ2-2	TGCGCCAGCAGCTTAGAGACAGTCGCGAACACCGGGGAGCTGTTTTTT	CASSLETVANTGELFF
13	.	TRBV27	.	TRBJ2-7	TGTGCCAGCAACGGTGGGGGCCCTACCGAGCAGTACTTC	CASNGGGPTEQYF
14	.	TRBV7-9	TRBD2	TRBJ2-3	TGTGCCGGCAAACTAGCGGGAGGGTTCGATACGCAGTATTTT	CAGKLAGGFDTQYF
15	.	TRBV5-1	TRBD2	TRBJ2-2	TGCGCCAGCAGGCAAGCGGGAGAGGCGACCGGGGAGCTGTTTTTT	CASRQAGEATGELFF
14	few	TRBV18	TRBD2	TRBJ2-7	TGTGCCAGCTCGCCACGGGAGGAGAGCCACGAGCAGTACTTC	CASSPREESHEQYF
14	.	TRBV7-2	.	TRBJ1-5	TGTGCCAGCAGCCCCCGGCCAGGGGAGTGGCCCCAGCATTTT	CASSPRPGEWPQHF
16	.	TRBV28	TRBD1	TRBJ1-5	TGTGCCAGCAGTTCGGGACAGGGGGCCTACAATCAGCCCCAGCATTTT	CASSSGQGAYNQPQHF
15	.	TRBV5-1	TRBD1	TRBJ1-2	TGCGCCAGCATGAGTACAGGGGGCGCAAACTATGGCTACACCTTC	CASMSTGGANYGYTF
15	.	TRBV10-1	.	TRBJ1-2	TGCGCCAGCAGTGAATTGGAGGATAGTAACTATGGCTACACCTTC	CASSELEDSNYGYTF
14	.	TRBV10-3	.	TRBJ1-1	TGTGCCATCAGGAATGTGGAGGGAGGCACTGAAGCTTTCTTT	CAIRNVEGGTEAFF
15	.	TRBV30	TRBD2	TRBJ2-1	TGTGCCTGGACTCGGACTAGCGGGGGGGCCCATGAGCAGTTCTTC	CAWTRTSGGAHEQFF
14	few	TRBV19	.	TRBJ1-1	TGTGCCAGTAGTACCGGGTGGGTTAACACTGAAGCTTTCTTT	CASSTGWVNTEAFF
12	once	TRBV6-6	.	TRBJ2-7	TGTGCCAGCAGAAGTGACACCTACGAGCAGTACTTC	CASRSDTYEQYF
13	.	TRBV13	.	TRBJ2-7	TGTGCCAGCAGGTCTGGCGGGGCCGGCGAGCAGTACTTC	CASRSGGAGEQYF
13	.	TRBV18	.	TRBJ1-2	TGTGCCAGCTCGCCGACAGATAACTATGGCTACACCTTC	CASSPTDNYGYTF
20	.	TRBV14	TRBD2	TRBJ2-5	TGTGCCAGCAGCCAGGAACCGGGACTAGCGGGAGTATGGTACCAAGAGACCCAGTACTTC	CASSQEPGLAGVWYQETQYF
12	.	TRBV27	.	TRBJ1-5	TGTGCCAGCAGTTTTTACGGTCAGCCCCAGCATTTT	CASSFYGQPQHF